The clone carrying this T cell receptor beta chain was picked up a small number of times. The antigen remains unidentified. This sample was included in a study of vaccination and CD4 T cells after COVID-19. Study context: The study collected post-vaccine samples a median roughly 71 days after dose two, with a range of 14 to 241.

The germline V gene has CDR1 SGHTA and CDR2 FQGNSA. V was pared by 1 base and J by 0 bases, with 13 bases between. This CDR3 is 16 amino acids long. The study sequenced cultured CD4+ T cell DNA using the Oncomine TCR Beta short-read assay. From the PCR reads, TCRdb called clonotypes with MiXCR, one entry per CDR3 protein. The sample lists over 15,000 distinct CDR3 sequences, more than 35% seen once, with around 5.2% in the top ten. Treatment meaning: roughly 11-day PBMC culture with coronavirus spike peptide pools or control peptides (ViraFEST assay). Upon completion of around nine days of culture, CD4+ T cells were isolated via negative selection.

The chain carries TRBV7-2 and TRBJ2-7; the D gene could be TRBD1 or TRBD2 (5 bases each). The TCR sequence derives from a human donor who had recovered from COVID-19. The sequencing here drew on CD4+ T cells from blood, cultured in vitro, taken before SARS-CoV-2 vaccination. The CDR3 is CASSLDQGPFSYEQYF. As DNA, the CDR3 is TGTGCCAGCAGCTTAGACCAGGGACCATTCTCCTACGAGCAGTACTTC.